These 13 T cell receptor beta chains were all obtained from the same sample, sequenced in a study of blood T cell repertoires in COVID-19. TCRdb's copy holds only in-frame clones and misses some; the assay was immunoSEQ multiplex PCR. The sample yields approximately 250,000 clones, about 83% seen once. The sample consisted of peripheral blood. The receptors were gathered from a human donor in a cohort sampled during active COVID-19.

The chain combines TRBV4-1 with TRBJ1-5, with a weak D call TRBD1 (6 bases). Germline CDR1 MGHRA, CDR2 YSYEKL. The CDR3 length is 15 residues. Deletions cut 1 base from V and 6 bases from J, with 13 bases between. CDR3 sequence reads: CASSQVVDRTQPQHF. The CDR3 DNA reads as TGCGCCAGCAGCCAAGTCGTAGACAGGACTCAGCCCCAGCATTTT.

This chain links TRBV5-5 with TRBJ2-7; TRBD1 aligns across 8 bases. The CDR3 length is 13 residues. CDR1 is SGHKS, CDR2 YYEKEE, per germline (reference sequence). The junction had 2 bases not matched to a gene; V was cut back by 3 bases and J by 3 bases. The CDR3: CASSSTGDYEQYF. The CDR3 bases are TGTGCCAGCAGCTCGACAGGGGACTACGAGCAGTACTTC. Together with reference TRBV5-5 and TRBJ2-7, the CDR3 gives the full variable domain: DAGVTQSPTHLIKTRGQQVTLRCSPISGHKSVSWYQQVLGQGPQFIFQYYEKEERGRGNFPDRFSARQFPNYSSELNVNALLLGDSALYLCASSSTGDYEQYFGPGTRLTVT.

In its sample, this clone was seen once. This chain connects TRBV5-6 to TRBJ1-6, with TRBD1 matching over 7 bases. Unmatched junction bases numbered 7, after V lost 3 bases and J lost 4 bases. This CDR3 is built from 16 residues. Looked up from germline, CDR1 is SGHDT and CDR2 is YYEEEE. The CDR3 loop is CASSSRQGPYNSPLHF. The CDR3 DNA is TGTGCCAGCAGCTCAAGACAGGGCCCATATAATTCACCCCTCCACTTT.

The sample holds a few counts of this clone. V is TRBV7-9 and J is TRBJ2-1; D perhaps matches TRBD1 (6 bases). The CDR3 consists of 14 residues. The V end lost 6 bases, the J end lost 6 bases, and 15 bases lay between the germline ends. CDR1 is SEHNR, CDR2 FQNEAQ, per germline (reference sequence). The CDR3 DNA reads as TGTGCCAGCAGGGGAGTAGCAGGGGCCAATGAGCAGTTCTTC. This sequence encodes CASRGVAGANEQFF.

The V call is TRBV5-1, the J call TRBJ2-3; D possibly corresponds to TRBD1 (7 bases). CDR1 is SGHRS and CDR2 is YFSETQ in the germline V gene. The CDR3 sequence is 18 residues long. The ends were cut back, 0 bases at V and 2 bases at J, with 19 bases in the middle. The CDR3 protein is CASSLGGRGTSFTDTQYF. CDR3 nucleotide sequence: TGCGCCAGCAGCTTGGGAGGCAGGGGGACTTCATTCACAGATACGCAGTATTTT.

The rearrangement uses TRBV14 and TRBJ2-3; D is ambiguous. The CDR3 length is 14 residues. The V end lost 4 bases, the J end lost 8 bases, and 16 bases lay between the germline ends. Germline V CDR1 and CDR2: SGHDN, FVKESK. The CDR3 DNA is TGTGCCAGCAGCCGGCAACTCACAGACCTTACGCAGTATTTT. Protein: CASSRQLTDLTQYF.

This chain connects TRBV24-1 to TRBJ1-6; unclear D gene. The CDR3 extends over 15 amino acids. The V gene's germline CDR1 is KGHDR and CDR2 SFDVKD. With 3 bases removed from V and 0 bases from J, the gap between germline ends came to 5 bases. CDR3 bases: TGTGCCACCAGTGATGGTAGCTCCTATAATTCACCCCTCCACTTT. This encodes CATSDGSSYNSPLHF.

This clone was counted between two and nine times. At one end the junction does not follow the germline gene, possibly because of a read error. V is TRBV7-7 and J is TRBJ2-2; no clear D. The CDR3 extends over 13 amino acids. The germline gives CDR1 SSHAT, CDR2 FNYEAQ (reference sequence). The CDR3 is CASSRWATGELFF. The CDR3 bases are TGTGCTAGCAGCAGATGGGCTACCGGGGAGCTGTTTTTT.

The chain combines TRBV2 with TRBJ1-4; the match to TRBD1 covers 11 bases. V dropped 4 bases and J dropped 5; count of bases not matched to a gene: 3. The CDR3 runs 15 residues. CDR1 and CDR2 (germline): SNHLY, FYNNEI. CDR3 sequence (DNA): TGTGCCAGCAGTGCGGACAGGGGGCGGAATGAAAAACTGTTTTTT. It encodes CASSADRGRNEKLFF.

This clone showed up just once. V usage is TRBV28 and J usage is TRBJ2-7; possible D gene TRBD1, 6 bases. Between the trimmed V and J ends, which lost 6 bases and 4 bases, there was a span of 22 bases. CDR3 length equals 16 residues. Germline CDR1 reads MDHEN; CDR2 reads SYDVKM. The CDR3 DNA sequence: TGTGCCAGCAGCTTCGGGGACACCTACTCTCTTTACGAGCAGTACTTC. It translates to CASSFGDTYSLYEQYF.

The rearrangement uses TRBV6-5 and TRBJ2-7; 8 bases are a match to TRBD1. Germline V CDR1 and CDR2: MNHEY, SVGAGI. The length of the CDR3 is 15 residues. J lost 0 bases, V lost 2 bases, and 3 bases had no gene match. The CDR3 sequence: CASSYDRGPSYEQYF. For the CDR3, the DNA is TGTGCCAGCAGTTACGACAGGGGTCCCTCCTACGAGCAGTACTTC.

The V and J genes are TRBV9 and TRBJ1-1; D remains unclear. The CDR3 runs 15 residues. CDR1 and CDR2 from the germline V gene are SGDLS and YYNGEE. Trimming took off 0 bases at V and 1 base at J, with 10 bases between the two ends. DNA for the CDR3: TGTGCCAGCAGCGTAGCCACTACCTGGAACACTGAAGCTTTCTTT. Translation gives CASSVATTWNTEAFF.

The chain recombines TRBV27 with TRBJ1-5; no clear D. Trimming stripped 0 bases from V and 6 bases from J, with 9 bases between. The CDR3 has 14 residues. Looked up from germline, CDR1 is MNHEY and CDR2 is SMNVEV (reference sequence). The DNA for the CDR3 is TGTGCCAGCAGTTTATCCTTTGAGGGTCAGCCCCAGCATTTT. It translates to CASSLSFEGQPQHF.